This T cell receptor (beta chain) is drawn from a study of metastatic and nonmetastatic thyroid tumors. Across the study: The authors compared repertoires across blood and tumor or nodule tissue from malignant and benign thyroid patients. Findings and caveats of the study: Malignant thyroid tumors reportedly exceeded benign nodules significantly in TCR beta diversity, with the difference appearing in blood and tumor.

In the original workflow: A classifier of distant metastasis in papillary thyroid cancer was built from CDR3 differences (across clinicopathological groups). TCRdb re-called the PCR reads through MiXCR. TCRdb's processing, not the authors' own work, is the source of the V and J calls. The sample lists about 22,000 clones, 30% to 40% seen once, with around a fifth in the top ten. Per the germline V gene, CDR1 is MDHEN and CDR2 is SYDVKM. This CDR3 spans 14 amino acids. The J segment lost 0 bases and the V segment lost 7 bases, leaving 4 bases of the junction unmatched. A word on this clone: No antigen is known for it.

Patients were all untreated before their thyroid surgery. The gene calls are TRBV28 and TRBJ2-3, with TRBD2 identical over 7 bases. The TCR comes from a male donor with papillary thyroid cancer or a benign thyroid nodule (not recorded which). Some clones in this sample may be carry-over from other donors' samples. The sequencing input was blood. In DNA, the CDR3 is TGTGCCAGCATTATGGGGGGGAGCACAGATACGCAGTATTTT. Translation: CASIMGGSTDTQYF.